The clone carrying this T cell receptor beta chain came up a few times. CDR3 length: 11 amino acids. Germline values: CDR1 SGHAT, CDR2 FQNNGV. Trimming stripped 4 bases from V and 3 bases from J, with 4 bases between. The data belong to a study of CD8 T cells in Susac syndrome. Random hexamers were used to reverse transcribe the RNA input (about 0.45 to 1 ug). A multiplex approach, immunoSEQ multiplex PCR, amplified TCR beta CDR3 across 54 Vbeta and 13 Jbeta. TCRdb redid the calling of the immunoSEQ multiplex PCR reads with MiXCR, one entry per CDR3 protein. The table shows about 250,000 distinct CDR3 sequences, with 90% to 95% occurring only once.

Sequencing input: CD4+ T cells from PBMCs. The receptor was derived from a human donor with multiple sclerosis. The chain has TRBV11-2 and TRBJ2-7, with D unclear. The CDR3 sequence is CASSSGYEQYF. The CDR3 nucleotides read TGTGCCAGCAGCTCTGGCTACGAGCAGTACTTC. The whole variable domain, remainder taken from reference TRBV11-2 and TRBJ2-7, is EAGVAQSPRYKIIEKRQSVAFWCNPISGHATLYWYQQILGQGPKLLIQFQNNGVVDDSQLPKDRFSAERLKGVDSTLKIQPAKLEDSAVYLCASSSGYEQYFGPGTRLTVT.